Listed here is a single T cell receptor beta chain. The target antigen is unknown. This sample was included in a study of cytomegalovirus exposure and HLA in healthy donors. Germline CDR1 and CDR2: MGHRA and YSYEKL. V lost 2 bases, J lost 9 bases, and 8 bases lay in between. The CDR3 totals 12 residues. Study-wide findings and caveats: It was confirmed in vitro that a few of the CMV-associated chains were specific for CMV antigens. A prior analysis recorded that most TCR beta V segments were productive about 87% or about 30% of the time.

This PCR relied on a set of 60 Vbeta primers and 13 Jbeta primers. Libraries were prepared by immunoSEQ multiplex PCR; TCRdb keeps only in-frame clonotypes and omits some of them. The sample has roughly 180,000 clones, more than 80% seen once; the top ten hold 4.8%. This clonotype was sampled from a man younger than 35 in good health and CMV-seronegative. The sample was PBMCs. V and J are TRBV4-1 and TRBJ2-1; D might be TRBD1 (6 bases). The CDR3 is CASSQPQGEQFF. The DNA for the CDR3 is TGCGCCAGCAGCCAACCACAGGGTGAGCAGTTCTTC.